This TCR beta chain was sequenced in a study of shared clonotypes between healthy human individuals. Sequencing used immunoSEQ multiplex PCR; TCRdb keeps in-frame clones, though not all of them. The table shows roughly 2.2 million clones, with 85% to 95% occurring only once. V lost 2 bases, J lost 10 bases, and 17 bases stayed unmatched. This CDR3 spans 18 amino acids. Germline CDR1 PRHDT, CDR2 FYEKMQ (reference sequence). This chain links TRBV13 with TRBJ2-1; TRBD2 agrees at 10 bases. The specimen sequenced was naive CD4+ T cells from PBMCs. The subset was: CD45RA+ positively selected. This TCR came from a man aged 18-30 years in good health. Some clones in this sample may be carry-over from other donors' samples. The CDR3 protein is CASSLRGRNLAGAREQFF. The CDR3 nucleotides read TGTGCCAGCAGCTTAAGAGGGAGGAACCTAGCGGGGGCGCGGGAGCAGTTCTTC.